This TCR beta chain was identified in a study of cytotoxic CD8 clonotypes in ibrutinib-treated CLL. Whole-study context: Patients: around 11 relapsed/refractory, some 15 treatment-naive, 17 to 18 IGHV unmutated. Mean values per sample were around 250,000 productive templates and tens of thousands of productive rearrangements.

Only in-frame clones appear in the TCRdb table, and some are missing; sequencing was by immunoSEQ multiplex PCR. The sample lists some 150,000 clones, 65% to 85% occurring once. This CDR3 is built from 15 residues. V shed 2 bases, J shed 4 bases, and the junction held 6 bases outside the gene matches. The V gene's germline CDR1 is MGHRA and CDR2 YSYEKL. With respect to this clone: Its antigen remains unknown.

Study-wide results and limits: Circulating CD8+ T-cell counts were tracked by baseline clonality, which exceeded that of age-matched healthy donors. Before falling back toward baseline at progression, clonality had risen at the time of ibrutinib response.

The V and J genes are TRBV4-1 and TRBJ1-2; 8 bases map to TRBD1. This material consisted of PBMCs, taken after 36 months of ibrutinib treatment. This sequence was found in a human donor with chronic lymphocytic leukemia. CDR3 sequence: CASSQPTGGVYGYTF. The CDR3 region has the DNA TGCGCCAGCAGCCAACCCACAGGGGGAGTCTATGGCTACACCTTC.